This T cell receptor beta chain was profiled in a study of Ad26.COV2.S vaccination and SARS-CoV-2 variants. Study information: Each vaccinee took Ad26.COV2.S intramuscularly, once or twice 56 days apart. Broader study findings: Vaccine recipients and placebo recipients showed similar non-spike TCR breadth. The TCR breadth and depth analyses may have produced an underestimate of total T cell responses.

As for treatment: 15 to 20 received Ad26.COV2.S at low or high dose, single or two shots; about five received placebo; per-sample allocation not given. Vaccine and placebo recipients were sampled on day 63 after the first injection. Expressing Wuhan-strain SARS-CoV-2 spike, an Ad26 vector served as the vaccine. Concerning this clone itself: Its antigen is unidentified.

CDR1 is MNHEY, CDR2 SMNVEV, per germline (reference sequence). The CDR3 is 13 amino acids. V was pared by 6 bases and J by 6 bases, with 14 bases between. TCRdb keeps only in-frame clones here, not all; method: immunoSEQ multiplex PCR. Of 200,000 to 300,000 clones in the sample, around nine tenths were seen once. The starting material was peripheral blood, obtained in a trial of Ad26.COV2.S vaccine versus placebo. The receptor comes from a person between 18 and 60 years old who received the Ad26.COV2.S COVID-19 vaccine or a placebo. This rearrangement joins TRBV27 to TRBJ1-1; no definite D call. CDR3 nucleotides: TGTGCCAGCAGGGCGGGAGGGTTCCCTGAAGCTTTCTTT. Translating it yields CASRAGGFPEAFF.